This entry is about one T cell receptor beta chain. Its antigen is not known. The V and J ends lost 3 bases and 0 bases, in that order; junction bases with no gene match: 5. The CDR3 extends over 15 amino acids. Germline V gene data show CDR1 as DFQATT and CDR2 as SNEGSKA (reference sequence). TCRdb independently ran MiXCR on the 5' RACE reads; one entry per CDR3 protein. The table lists about 800,000 distinct CDR3 sequences, 10% to 15% of them singletons. This sample was included in a study of CD8 T cells in ankylosing spondylitis. Findings and caveats of the study: Seemingly distinctive of ankylosing spondylitis blood was a TCR beta motif formed by eight highly homologous variants.

The sequenced sample consisted of blood, either unsorted or a sorted T cell fraction (not recorded which). The rearrangement links TRBV20-1 to TRBJ2-3, with 8 nucleotides matching TRBD2. This sequence was found in a male donor with ankylosing spondylitis. The CDR3 loop is CSASGASGSTDTQYF. DNA for the CDR3: TGCAGTGCTAGTGGGGCTAGCGGGAGCACAGATACGCAGTATTTT.